Each of the 7 T cell receptor beta chains below was sequenced from the same sample in a study of PD-1 blockade in classical Hodgkin lymphoma. TCRdb keeps only in-frame clones here, not all; method: immunoSEQ multiplex PCR. The sample has 41,000 or so clones, roughly two thirds seen once; the top ten hold over 2.5%. Indicated time point: cycle 4 day 1 (C4D1), after 6 weeks of nivolumab. Autologous stem cell transplantation was followed by relapse in every patient, and brentuximab vedotin exposure varied. The sample was peripheral blood mononuclear cells (PBMCs), taken before the fourth cycle of nivolumab. The receptors were sampled from a human donor with classical Hodgkin lymphoma.

J is TRBJ2-7 and V is TRBV6-5; 9 bases map to TRBD1. V lost 2 bases to trimming and J lost 4 bases; unmatched junction nucleotides: 9. The germline gives CDR1 MNHEY, CDR2 SVGAGI. The CDR3 is 16 amino acids. The CDR3 reads CASSYGTGTGIYEQYF. In DNA, the CDR3 is TGTGCCAGCAGTTACGGAACCGGGACAGGGATTTACGAGCAGTACTTC.

The chain carries TRBV28 and TRBJ2-7; 9 nucleotides line up with TRBD1. The V and J ends lost 8 bases and 2 bases, in that order; junction bases with no gene match: 7. Germline values: CDR1 MDHEN, CDR2 SYDVKM. There are 14 residues in the CDR3. The CDR3 loop is CASQPGDRAYEQYF. The CDR3 DNA reads as TGTGCCAGCCAACCAGGGGACAGGGCCTACGAGCAGTACTTC.

J is TRBJ2-7 and V is TRBV29-1; TRBD1 aligns across 9 bases. CDR1 is SQVTM and CDR2 is ANQGSEA in the germline V gene. CDR3 length: 13 amino acids. With V trimmed by 6 bases and J by 3 bases, 6 bases remained unmatched. The CDR3 DNA reads TGCAGCGTAGCCGGGACAGGGCACTACGAGCAGTACTTC. Its protein product is CSVAGTGHYEQYF.

The V gene is TRBV5-8, the J gene TRBJ2-3; the D is unclear. Germline V gene data show CDR1 as SGHTS and CDR2 as YDEGEE. V lost 3 bases to trimming and J lost 5 bases, with 4 bases between them. The CDR3 spans 11 residues. CDR3 nucleotides: TGTGCCAGCAGCTACGTAGATACGCAGTATTTT. It yields the protein CASSYVDTQYF.

The chain joins TRBV6-1 to TRBJ1-3; 8 nucleotides match TRBD1. Germline V lookup: CDR1 MNHNS, CDR2 SASEGT. Trimming at V came to 4 bases and at J to 2 bases, leaving 4 bases not matched to a gene. The CDR3 totals 15 residues. The DNA for the CDR3 is TGTGCCAGCAGTGCCCTGACAGGGGCTGGAAACACCATATATTTT. Amino acids: CASSALTGAGNTIYF.

The chain is built from TRBV5-6 and TRBJ2-7, with 11 bases aligning to TRBD2. Germline loops: CDR1 SGHDT, CDR2 YYEEEE. The CDR3 has 15 residues. The V and J ends lost 2 bases and 3 bases, in that order; junction bases with no gene match: 4. This CDR3 reads CASSLILAGDYEQYF. In nucleotides, the CDR3 is TGTGCCAGCAGCTTAATACTAGCGGGGGACTACGAGCAGTACTTC.

The chain employs TRBV5-4 and TRBJ2-1; 9 bases are a match to TRBD1. V gave up 4 bases and J gave up 7 bases; unmatched junction bases: 15. Germline V gene lookup returns CDR1 SGHNT and CDR2 YYREEE (reference sequence). This CDR3 has 17 amino acids. CDR3 region: CASSRYGYGDRDNEQFF. The CDR3 DNA reads as TGTGCCAGCAGCCGGTATGGTTACGGGGACAGGGATAATGAGCAGTTCTTC.